This T cell receptor (beta chain) was identified during a study of monozygotic twins with inflammatory bowel disease. TCRdb derives one entry per CDR3 protein from the 5' RACE reads, leaving out DNA. Here the sample table reports about 130,000 distinct CDR3 sequences. The sequenced sample consisted of blood. This clonotype was obtained from a human donor with ulcerative colitis or Crohn's disease, or a healthy co-twin of an affected twin (not recorded which).

The CDR3 reads CASSPGYTIYF. This chain connects TRBV7-8 to TRBJ1-3. The CDR3 runs 11 residues. The germline CDR1 and CDR2 sequences are SGHVS and FQNEAQ.